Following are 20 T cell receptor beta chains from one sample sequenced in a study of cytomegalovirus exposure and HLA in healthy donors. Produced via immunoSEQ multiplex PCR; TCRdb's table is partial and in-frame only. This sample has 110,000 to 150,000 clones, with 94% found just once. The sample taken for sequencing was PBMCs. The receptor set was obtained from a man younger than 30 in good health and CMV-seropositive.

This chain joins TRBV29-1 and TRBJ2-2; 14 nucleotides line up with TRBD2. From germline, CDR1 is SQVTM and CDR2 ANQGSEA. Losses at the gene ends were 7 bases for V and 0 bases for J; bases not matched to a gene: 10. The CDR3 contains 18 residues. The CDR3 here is CSGTLGLAGGSNTGELFF. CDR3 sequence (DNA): TGCAGCGGGACCCTTGGACTAGCGGGAGGTTCGAACACCGGGGAGCTGTTTTTT.

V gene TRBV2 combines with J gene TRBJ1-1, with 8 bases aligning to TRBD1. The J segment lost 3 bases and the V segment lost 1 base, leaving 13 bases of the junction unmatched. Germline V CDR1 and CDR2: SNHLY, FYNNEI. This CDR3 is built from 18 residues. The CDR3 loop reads CASSEERTGPRADTEAFF. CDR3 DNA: TGTGCCAGCAGTGAAGAACGGACAGGGCCGAGGGCCGACACTGAAGCTTTCTTT.

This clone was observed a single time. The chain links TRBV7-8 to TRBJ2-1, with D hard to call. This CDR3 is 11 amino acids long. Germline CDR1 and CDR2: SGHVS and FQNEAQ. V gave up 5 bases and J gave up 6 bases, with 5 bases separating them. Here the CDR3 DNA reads TGTGCCAGCAGCCCCTTCAATGAGCAGTTCTTC. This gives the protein CASSPFNEQFF.

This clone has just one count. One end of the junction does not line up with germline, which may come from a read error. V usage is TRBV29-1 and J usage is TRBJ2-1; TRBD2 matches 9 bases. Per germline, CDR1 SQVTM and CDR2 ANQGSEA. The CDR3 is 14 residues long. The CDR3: CSVDKRGDYSEQFF. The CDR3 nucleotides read TGCAGCGTTGATAAGCGGGGGGACTACAGTGAGCAGTTCTTC.

CDR3 nucleotide sequence: TGTGCCAGCAGTGAAAGGGGGGCTAGCGGCACCGGGGAGCTGTTTTTT. Amino acid sequence: CASSERGASGTGELFF. V is TRBV2 and J is TRBJ2-2; weak D call: TRBD2 (7 bases). Trimming stripped 2 bases from V and 4 bases from J, with 14 bases between. The CDR3 length is 16 residues. Germline V gives CDR1 SNHLY, CDR2 FYNNEI. Variable domain in full (rest from reference TRBV2 and TRBJ2-2): EPEVTQTPSHQVTQMGQEVILRCVPISNHLYFYWYRQILGQKVEFLVSFYNNEISEKSEIFDDQFSVERPDGSNFTLKIRSTKLEDSAMYFCASSERGASGTGELFFGEGSRLTVL.

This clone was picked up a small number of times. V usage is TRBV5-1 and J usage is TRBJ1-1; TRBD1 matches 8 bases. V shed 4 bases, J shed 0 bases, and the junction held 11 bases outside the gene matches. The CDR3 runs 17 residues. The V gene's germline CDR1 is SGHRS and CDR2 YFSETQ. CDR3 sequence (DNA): TGCGCCAGCAGCCCGGGGCAGGGGGCAAGAGTGAACACTGAAGCTTTCTTT. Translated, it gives CASSPGQGARVNTEAFF.

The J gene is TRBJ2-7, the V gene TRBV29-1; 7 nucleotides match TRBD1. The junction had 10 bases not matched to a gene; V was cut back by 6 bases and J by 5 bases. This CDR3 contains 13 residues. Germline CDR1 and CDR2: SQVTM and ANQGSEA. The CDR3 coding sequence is TGCAGCGTCGGATCTTGGGACAGTGACGAGCAGTACTTC. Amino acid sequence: CSVGSWDSDEQYF.

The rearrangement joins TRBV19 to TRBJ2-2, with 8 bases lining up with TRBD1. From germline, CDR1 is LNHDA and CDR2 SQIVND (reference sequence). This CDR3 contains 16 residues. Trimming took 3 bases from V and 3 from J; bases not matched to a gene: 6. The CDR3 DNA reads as TGTGCCAGTAGTATCAAGGGACAGGCGGACACCGGGGAGCTGTTTTTT. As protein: CASSIKGQADTGELFF. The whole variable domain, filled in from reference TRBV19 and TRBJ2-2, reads DGGITQSPKYLFRKEGQNVTLSCEQNLNHDAMYWYRQDPGQGLRLIYYSQIVNDFQKGDIAEGYSVSREKKESFPLTVTSAQKNPTAFYLCASSIKGQADTGELFFGEGSRLTVL.

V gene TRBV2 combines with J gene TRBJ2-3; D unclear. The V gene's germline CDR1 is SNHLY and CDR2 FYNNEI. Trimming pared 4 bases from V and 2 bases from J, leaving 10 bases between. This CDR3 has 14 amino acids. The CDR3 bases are TGTGCCAGCAGTGTTGGGCCGGACACAGATACGCAGTATTTT. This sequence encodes CASSVGPDTDTQYF.

The DNA for the CDR3 is TGTGCCAGCAGTATTGCCCGGGTAGATACGCAGTATTTT. Protein: CASSIARVDTQYF. This chain joins TRBV28 and TRBJ2-3; D uncertain. This CDR3 spans 13 amino acids. Per the germline V gene, CDR1 is MDHEN and CDR2 is SYDVKM. V was pared by 5 bases and J by 5 bases, with 11 bases between.

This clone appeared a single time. The CDR3 reads CASSLIGTSTDTQYF. Here the CDR3 DNA reads TGCGCCAGCAGCTTAATCGGGACTAGCACAGATACGCAGTATTTT. The V and J genes are TRBV5-1 and TRBJ2-3; possibly TRBD2 for D (6 bases). V dropped 2 bases and J dropped 0 bases, with 10 bases sitting between them. The germline gives CDR1 SGHRS, CDR2 YFSETQ. CDR3 length: 15 amino acids. The whole variable domain, remainder taken from reference TRBV5-1 and TRBJ2-3, is KAGVTQTPRYLIKTRGQQVTLSCSPISGHRSVSWYQQTPGQGLQFLFEYFSETQRNKGNFPGRFSGRQFSNSRSEMNVSTLELGDSALYLCASSLIGTSTDTQYFGPGTRLTVL.

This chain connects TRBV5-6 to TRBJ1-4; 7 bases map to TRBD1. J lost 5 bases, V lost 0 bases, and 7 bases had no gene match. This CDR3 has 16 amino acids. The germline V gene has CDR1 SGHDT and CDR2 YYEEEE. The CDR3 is CASSLGTTGKNEKLFF. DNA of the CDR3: TGTGCCAGCAGCTTGGGAACGACAGGGAAAAATGAAAAACTGTTTTTT. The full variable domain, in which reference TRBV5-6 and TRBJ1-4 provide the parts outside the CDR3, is DAGVTQSPTHLIKTRGQQVTLRCSPKSGHDTVSWYQQALGQGPQFIFQYYEEEERQRGNFPDRFSGHQFPNYSSELNVNALLLGDSALYLCASSLGTTGKNEKLFFGSGTQLSVL.

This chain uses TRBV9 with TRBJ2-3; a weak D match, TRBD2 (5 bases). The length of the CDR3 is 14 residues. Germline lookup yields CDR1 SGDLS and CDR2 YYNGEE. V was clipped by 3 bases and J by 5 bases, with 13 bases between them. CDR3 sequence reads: CASSALAAGDTQYF. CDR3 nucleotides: TGTGCCAGCAGCGCGCTGGCGGCGGGAGATACGCAGTATTTT.

The CDR3, as DNA: TGTGCCAGCTCACCACCGCGGGAGCTCGACGAGCAGTACTTC. Translated, it gives CASSPPRELDEQYF. The V and J genes are TRBV18 and TRBJ2-7; 7 bases fit TRBD2. V was pared by 0 bases and J by 5 bases, with 4 bases of the junction left unmatched. Germline CDR1 reads KGHSH; CDR2 reads LQKENI. The CDR3 extends over 14 amino acids.

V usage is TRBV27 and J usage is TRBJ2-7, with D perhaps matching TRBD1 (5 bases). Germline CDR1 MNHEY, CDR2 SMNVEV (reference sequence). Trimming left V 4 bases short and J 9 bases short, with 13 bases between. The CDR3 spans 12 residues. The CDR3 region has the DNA TGTGCCAGCAGTTCCGACAGCTCCGTGCAGTACTTC. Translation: CASSSDSSVQYF.

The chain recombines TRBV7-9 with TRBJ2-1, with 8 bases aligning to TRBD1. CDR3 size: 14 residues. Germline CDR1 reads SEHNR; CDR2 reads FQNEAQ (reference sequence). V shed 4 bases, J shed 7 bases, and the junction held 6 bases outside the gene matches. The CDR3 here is CASSSAGGRNEQFF. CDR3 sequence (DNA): TGTGCCAGCAGCTCCGCAGGGGGCAGGAATGAGCAGTTCTTC.

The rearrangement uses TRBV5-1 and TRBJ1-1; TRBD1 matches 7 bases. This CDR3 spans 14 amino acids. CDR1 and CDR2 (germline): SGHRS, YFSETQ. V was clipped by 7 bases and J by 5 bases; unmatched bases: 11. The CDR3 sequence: CASGNSGQRTEAFF. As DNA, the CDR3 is TGCGCCAGCGGAAACTCGGGACAGAGAACTGAAGCTTTCTTT.

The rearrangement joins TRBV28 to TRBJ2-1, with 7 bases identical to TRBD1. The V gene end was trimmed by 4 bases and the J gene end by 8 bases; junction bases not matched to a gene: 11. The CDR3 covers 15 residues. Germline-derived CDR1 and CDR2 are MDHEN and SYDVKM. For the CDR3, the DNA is TGTGCCAGCAGTTCCTACCACAGGGGTATGGATGAGCAGTTCTTC. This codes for CASSSYHRGMDEQFF.

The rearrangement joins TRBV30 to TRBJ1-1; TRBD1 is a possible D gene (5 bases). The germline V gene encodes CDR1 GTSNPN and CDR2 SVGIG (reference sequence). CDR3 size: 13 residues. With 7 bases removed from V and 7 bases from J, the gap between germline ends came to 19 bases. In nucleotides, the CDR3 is TGTGCCTCTGTCGTGGGGGAGGTTGATGAAGCTTTCTTT. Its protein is CASVVGEVDEAFF.

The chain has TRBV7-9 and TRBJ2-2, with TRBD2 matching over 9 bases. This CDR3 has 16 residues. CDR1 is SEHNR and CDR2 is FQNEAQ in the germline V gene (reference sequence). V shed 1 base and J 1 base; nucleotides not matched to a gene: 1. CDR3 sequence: CASSLELAGNTGELFF. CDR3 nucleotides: TGTGCCAGCAGCTTAGAACTAGCGGGGAACACCGGGGAGCTGTTTTTT.